The rows below give T cell receptor beta chains drawn from one sample of a study of human T cells and chemical hapten exposure. TCRdb fed the RACE reads into MiXCR, producing one record per CDR3 protein. The repertoire holds about 41,000 distinct CDR3 sequences, with about 3% as singletons. The sample in question was whole blood, obtained in connection with sensitization to the hapten diphenylcyclopropenone (DPC). The receptors shown here come from a man between 40 and 49 years old with alopecia areata. Some clones in this sample may be carry-over from other donors' samples. The CDR3 runs from the conserved cysteine through the conserved F or W. The order of the fields is V gene, clone size, D gene, J gene, CDR3 length, CDR3 DNA, CDR3 protein. The D gene is left open where the match is weak. The listing skips clone size in some rows; elsewhere it reads once, few, many or a size class.

TRBV10-1	many	.	TRBJ2-7	16	TGCGCCAGCAGTGAGTCAACAGGGATAGGAACTACCGAGCAGTACTTC	CASSESTGIGTTEQYF
TRBV19	many	TRBD1	TRBJ2-5	15	TGTGCCAGTAGTAGATCGGACAGGGGGCATGAGACCCAGTACTTC	CASSRSDRGHETQYF
TRBV4-3	many	.	TRBJ2-3	14	TGCGCCAGCAGCCAATATAAGGGTACAGATACGCAGTATTTT	CASSQYKGTDTQYF
TRBV28	many	TRBD2	TRBJ2-7	17	TGTGCCAGCAGTCCGTGGACTAGCGGGAGGTCGTCCTACGAGCAGTACTTC	CASSPWTSGRSSYEQYF
TRBV12-3/TRBV12-4	few	.	TRBJ2-7	13	TGTGCCAGCAGCCTCAGGGGCCCCTACGAGCAGTACTTC	CASSLRGPYEQYF
TRBV9	many	.	TRBJ2-1	15	TGTGCCAGCAGCGTAAGTCCGAAAGCGGGCGGTGAGCAGTTCTTC	CASSVSPKAGGEQFF
TRBV3-1	few	.	TRBJ1-3	15	TGTGCCAGCAGCCATGGTAGGAACTCTGGAAACACCATATATTTT	CASSHGRNSGNTIYF
TRBV6-1	few	TRBD1	TRBJ1-1	14	TGTGCCAGCAGTGAGGGACAGGAGAACACTGAAGCTTTCTTT	CASSEGQENTEAFF
TRBV3-1	many	.	TRBJ2-3	12	TGTGCCAGCAGCCAAGACGAGGATACGCAGTATTTT	CASSQDEDTQYF
TRBV14	many	TRBD2	TRBJ2-7	14	TGTGCCAGCAGCCTTAGCGGGAGGCGGTACGAGCAGTACTTC	CASSLSGRRYEQYF
TRBV7-2	many	.	TRBJ1-1	14	TGTGCCAGCAGCTACCGGGGCAGCAAGACTGAAGCTTTCTTT	CASSYRGSKTEAFF
TRBV28	many	.	TRBJ2-5	13	TGTGCCAGCAGTTTGGGGGGCCAAGAGACCCAGTACTTC	CASSLGGQETQYF
TRBV20-1	few	TRBD2	TRBJ2-7	15	TGCAGTGCTAGCTCAGGACTAGCGGATCCCTACGAGCAGTACTTC	CSASSGLADPYEQYF
TRBV11-3	many	TRBD2	TRBJ2-3	15	TGTGCCAGCAGCTTGTTAGCGGGAGTTCCAGATACGCAGTATTTT	CASSLLAGVPDTQYF
TRBV29-1	many	TRBD2	TRBJ2-1	14	TGCAGCGTCGCCGTTGGTAGCGGGAGCAATGAGCAGTTCTTC	CSVAVGSGSNEQFF
TRBV28	many	.	TRBJ1-1	15	TGTGCCAGCAAACAACGTACGGGACCGAACACTGAAGCTTTCTTT	CASKQRTGPNTEAFF
TRBV20-1	.	.	TRBJ1-5	14	TGCAGTGCTAGAGGCGCAGGAAGCAATCAGCCCCAGCATTTT	CSARGAGSNQPQHF
TRBV27	.	.	TRBJ1-1	15	TGTGCCAGCAGAGTATGGGGGAACCTGAACACTGAAGCTTTCTTT	CASRVWGNLNTEAFF
TRBV20-1	many	.	TRBJ2-1	15	TGCAGTGCTAGTCCCCGACAACTACCTGGGAATGAGCAGTTCTTC	CSASPRQLPGNEQFF
TRBV7-9	many	.	TRBJ1-1	14	TGTGCCAGCAGATTTACAGGGTGGGCTACTGAAGCTTTCTTT	CASRFTGWATEAFF
TRBV29-1	few	TRBD1	TRBJ1-1	13	TGCAGCGTTCTAAACAGGGGGCATACTGAAGCTTTCTTT	CSVLNRGHTEAFF
TRBV7-9	many	.	TRBJ1-1	16	TGTGCCAGCAGCTTCCATACAAGGACCGCAAGGGCTGAAGCTTTCTTT	CASSFHTRTARAEAFF
TRBV20-1	many	TRBD1	TRBJ2-2	14	TGCAGTGCTATAGACAGGGTCGAGGCCGGGGAGCTGTTTTTT	CSAIDRVEAGELFF
TRBV6-6	many	.	TRBJ1-6	17	TGTGCCAGCAGCCCGCTGCTAAGGACTCCCTATAATTCACCCCTCCACTTT	CASSPLLRTPYNSPLHF
TRBV6-2/TRBV6-3	few	.	TRBJ2-7	15	TGTGCCAGCAGTTACGAGTCGGGAGCAATTTACGAGCAGTACTTC	CASSYESGAIYEQYF
TRBV21-1	many	.	TRBJ1-5	15	TGTGCCAGCACCGGGGACAGGGATTTAAGACAGCCCCAGCATTTT	CASTGDRDLRQPQHF
TRBV12-3/TRBV12-4	many	TRBD1	TRBJ1-4	12	TGTGCCAGCAGTTTAGGGACAGGGTTTCTGTTTTTT	CASSLGTGFLFF
TRBV2	many	.	TRBJ2-6	15	TGTGCCAGCAGTCCCGAGGTTGGTGGGGCCAACGTCCTGACTTTC	CASSPEVGGANVLTF
TRBV7-9	many	.	TRBJ2-1	16	TGTGCCAGCAGCCCACCTGCGGGCCCCTCCTACAATGAGCAGTTCTTC	CASSPPAGPSYNEQFF
TRBV28	many	TRBD2	TRBJ2-1	15	TGTGCCAGCAGTCTGGGACTAGGGGGATACAATGAGCAGTTCTTC	CASSLGLGGYNEQFF
TRBV21-1	many	.	TRBJ2-7	14	TGTGCCAGCAGCCCTCCGGACACCTCCTACGAGCAGTACTTC	CASSPPDTSYEQYF
TRBV21-1	many	.	TRBJ2-5	20	TGTGCCAGCAGCAAACTCTCACCAACAACCCTTCTTATATCTAAAGAGACCCAGTACTTC	CASSKLSPTTLLISKETQYF
TRBV19	many	TRBD2	TRBJ2-1	15	TGTGCCAGTAGTATGATTAACGGGGGGGGCAATGAGCAGTTCTTC	CASSMINGGGNEQFF
TRBV28	.	.	TRBJ2-7	13	TGTGCCAGCAGTTTAGGGGGGAGGTACGAGCAGTACTTC	CASSLGGRYEQYF
TRBV9	many	TRBD2	TRBJ2-2	16	TGTGCCAGCAGCGGAGCGGGACCTCGGAACACCGGGGAGCTGTTTTTT	CASSGAGPRNTGELFF
TRBV12-3/TRBV12-4	few	.	TRBJ1-1	12	TGTGCCAGCAGCACAGGGTACACTGAAGCTTTCTTT	CASSTGYTEAFF
TRBV7-2	many	TRBD1	TRBJ2-1	15	TGTGCCAGCAGCCCCCGGGACAGGGCTAACAATGAGCAGTTCTTC	CASSPRDRANNEQFF
TRBV20-1	many	TRBD1	TRBJ1-5	16	TGCAGTGCTAGAGATTGGGGGACAGGGGGAAATCAGCCCCAGCATTTT	CSARDWGTGGNQPQHF
TRBV12-3/TRBV12-4	many	TRBD2	TRBJ2-1	16	TGTGCCAGCAGTCCCGTGAGCGGGAGTGGGTACAATGAGCAGTTCTTC	CASSPVSGSGYNEQFF
TRBV7-2	many	TRBD1	TRBJ2-6	19	TGTGCCAGCAGCTTTCAGAGATTCACAGGGGGCGCTGGGGCCAACGTCCTGACTTTC	CASSFQRFTGGAGANVLTF
TRBV20-1	few	TRBD1	TRBJ2-7	13	TGCAGTGCTACGGGACAGGCCTCCTACGAGCAGTACTTC	CSATGQASYEQYF